A few counts support the clone carrying this T cell receptor beta chain. This CDR3 contains 14 residues. The germline CDR1 and CDR2 sequences are LNHDA and SQIVND (reference sequence). V lost 4 bases and J lost 4, with 13 bases in between. Each CDR3 protein gets one entry after TCRdb re-called the RT-PCR reads with MiXCR. The repertoire holds about 680,000 distinct CDR3 sequences, with more than 13% as singletons. The sequencing sample was made of memory CD4+ T cells from blood. The source of this sequence is a female donor in good health, serving as a healthy control. The chain recombines TRBV19 with TRBJ1-2, with D maybe TRBD1 (5 bases). CDR3 in amino acids: CASSTPGPTYGYTF. Written as DNA, the CDR3 is TGTGCCAGTAGTACCCCGGGACCGACCTATGGCTACACCTTC. Combining the CDR3 with reference TRBV19 and TRBJ1-2 gives the whole variable domain DGGITQSPKYLFRKEGQNVTLSCEQNLNHDAMYWYRQDPGQGLRLIYYSQIVNDFQKGDIAEGYSVSREKKESFPLTVTSAQKNPTAFYLCASSTPGPTYGYTFGSGTRLTVV.